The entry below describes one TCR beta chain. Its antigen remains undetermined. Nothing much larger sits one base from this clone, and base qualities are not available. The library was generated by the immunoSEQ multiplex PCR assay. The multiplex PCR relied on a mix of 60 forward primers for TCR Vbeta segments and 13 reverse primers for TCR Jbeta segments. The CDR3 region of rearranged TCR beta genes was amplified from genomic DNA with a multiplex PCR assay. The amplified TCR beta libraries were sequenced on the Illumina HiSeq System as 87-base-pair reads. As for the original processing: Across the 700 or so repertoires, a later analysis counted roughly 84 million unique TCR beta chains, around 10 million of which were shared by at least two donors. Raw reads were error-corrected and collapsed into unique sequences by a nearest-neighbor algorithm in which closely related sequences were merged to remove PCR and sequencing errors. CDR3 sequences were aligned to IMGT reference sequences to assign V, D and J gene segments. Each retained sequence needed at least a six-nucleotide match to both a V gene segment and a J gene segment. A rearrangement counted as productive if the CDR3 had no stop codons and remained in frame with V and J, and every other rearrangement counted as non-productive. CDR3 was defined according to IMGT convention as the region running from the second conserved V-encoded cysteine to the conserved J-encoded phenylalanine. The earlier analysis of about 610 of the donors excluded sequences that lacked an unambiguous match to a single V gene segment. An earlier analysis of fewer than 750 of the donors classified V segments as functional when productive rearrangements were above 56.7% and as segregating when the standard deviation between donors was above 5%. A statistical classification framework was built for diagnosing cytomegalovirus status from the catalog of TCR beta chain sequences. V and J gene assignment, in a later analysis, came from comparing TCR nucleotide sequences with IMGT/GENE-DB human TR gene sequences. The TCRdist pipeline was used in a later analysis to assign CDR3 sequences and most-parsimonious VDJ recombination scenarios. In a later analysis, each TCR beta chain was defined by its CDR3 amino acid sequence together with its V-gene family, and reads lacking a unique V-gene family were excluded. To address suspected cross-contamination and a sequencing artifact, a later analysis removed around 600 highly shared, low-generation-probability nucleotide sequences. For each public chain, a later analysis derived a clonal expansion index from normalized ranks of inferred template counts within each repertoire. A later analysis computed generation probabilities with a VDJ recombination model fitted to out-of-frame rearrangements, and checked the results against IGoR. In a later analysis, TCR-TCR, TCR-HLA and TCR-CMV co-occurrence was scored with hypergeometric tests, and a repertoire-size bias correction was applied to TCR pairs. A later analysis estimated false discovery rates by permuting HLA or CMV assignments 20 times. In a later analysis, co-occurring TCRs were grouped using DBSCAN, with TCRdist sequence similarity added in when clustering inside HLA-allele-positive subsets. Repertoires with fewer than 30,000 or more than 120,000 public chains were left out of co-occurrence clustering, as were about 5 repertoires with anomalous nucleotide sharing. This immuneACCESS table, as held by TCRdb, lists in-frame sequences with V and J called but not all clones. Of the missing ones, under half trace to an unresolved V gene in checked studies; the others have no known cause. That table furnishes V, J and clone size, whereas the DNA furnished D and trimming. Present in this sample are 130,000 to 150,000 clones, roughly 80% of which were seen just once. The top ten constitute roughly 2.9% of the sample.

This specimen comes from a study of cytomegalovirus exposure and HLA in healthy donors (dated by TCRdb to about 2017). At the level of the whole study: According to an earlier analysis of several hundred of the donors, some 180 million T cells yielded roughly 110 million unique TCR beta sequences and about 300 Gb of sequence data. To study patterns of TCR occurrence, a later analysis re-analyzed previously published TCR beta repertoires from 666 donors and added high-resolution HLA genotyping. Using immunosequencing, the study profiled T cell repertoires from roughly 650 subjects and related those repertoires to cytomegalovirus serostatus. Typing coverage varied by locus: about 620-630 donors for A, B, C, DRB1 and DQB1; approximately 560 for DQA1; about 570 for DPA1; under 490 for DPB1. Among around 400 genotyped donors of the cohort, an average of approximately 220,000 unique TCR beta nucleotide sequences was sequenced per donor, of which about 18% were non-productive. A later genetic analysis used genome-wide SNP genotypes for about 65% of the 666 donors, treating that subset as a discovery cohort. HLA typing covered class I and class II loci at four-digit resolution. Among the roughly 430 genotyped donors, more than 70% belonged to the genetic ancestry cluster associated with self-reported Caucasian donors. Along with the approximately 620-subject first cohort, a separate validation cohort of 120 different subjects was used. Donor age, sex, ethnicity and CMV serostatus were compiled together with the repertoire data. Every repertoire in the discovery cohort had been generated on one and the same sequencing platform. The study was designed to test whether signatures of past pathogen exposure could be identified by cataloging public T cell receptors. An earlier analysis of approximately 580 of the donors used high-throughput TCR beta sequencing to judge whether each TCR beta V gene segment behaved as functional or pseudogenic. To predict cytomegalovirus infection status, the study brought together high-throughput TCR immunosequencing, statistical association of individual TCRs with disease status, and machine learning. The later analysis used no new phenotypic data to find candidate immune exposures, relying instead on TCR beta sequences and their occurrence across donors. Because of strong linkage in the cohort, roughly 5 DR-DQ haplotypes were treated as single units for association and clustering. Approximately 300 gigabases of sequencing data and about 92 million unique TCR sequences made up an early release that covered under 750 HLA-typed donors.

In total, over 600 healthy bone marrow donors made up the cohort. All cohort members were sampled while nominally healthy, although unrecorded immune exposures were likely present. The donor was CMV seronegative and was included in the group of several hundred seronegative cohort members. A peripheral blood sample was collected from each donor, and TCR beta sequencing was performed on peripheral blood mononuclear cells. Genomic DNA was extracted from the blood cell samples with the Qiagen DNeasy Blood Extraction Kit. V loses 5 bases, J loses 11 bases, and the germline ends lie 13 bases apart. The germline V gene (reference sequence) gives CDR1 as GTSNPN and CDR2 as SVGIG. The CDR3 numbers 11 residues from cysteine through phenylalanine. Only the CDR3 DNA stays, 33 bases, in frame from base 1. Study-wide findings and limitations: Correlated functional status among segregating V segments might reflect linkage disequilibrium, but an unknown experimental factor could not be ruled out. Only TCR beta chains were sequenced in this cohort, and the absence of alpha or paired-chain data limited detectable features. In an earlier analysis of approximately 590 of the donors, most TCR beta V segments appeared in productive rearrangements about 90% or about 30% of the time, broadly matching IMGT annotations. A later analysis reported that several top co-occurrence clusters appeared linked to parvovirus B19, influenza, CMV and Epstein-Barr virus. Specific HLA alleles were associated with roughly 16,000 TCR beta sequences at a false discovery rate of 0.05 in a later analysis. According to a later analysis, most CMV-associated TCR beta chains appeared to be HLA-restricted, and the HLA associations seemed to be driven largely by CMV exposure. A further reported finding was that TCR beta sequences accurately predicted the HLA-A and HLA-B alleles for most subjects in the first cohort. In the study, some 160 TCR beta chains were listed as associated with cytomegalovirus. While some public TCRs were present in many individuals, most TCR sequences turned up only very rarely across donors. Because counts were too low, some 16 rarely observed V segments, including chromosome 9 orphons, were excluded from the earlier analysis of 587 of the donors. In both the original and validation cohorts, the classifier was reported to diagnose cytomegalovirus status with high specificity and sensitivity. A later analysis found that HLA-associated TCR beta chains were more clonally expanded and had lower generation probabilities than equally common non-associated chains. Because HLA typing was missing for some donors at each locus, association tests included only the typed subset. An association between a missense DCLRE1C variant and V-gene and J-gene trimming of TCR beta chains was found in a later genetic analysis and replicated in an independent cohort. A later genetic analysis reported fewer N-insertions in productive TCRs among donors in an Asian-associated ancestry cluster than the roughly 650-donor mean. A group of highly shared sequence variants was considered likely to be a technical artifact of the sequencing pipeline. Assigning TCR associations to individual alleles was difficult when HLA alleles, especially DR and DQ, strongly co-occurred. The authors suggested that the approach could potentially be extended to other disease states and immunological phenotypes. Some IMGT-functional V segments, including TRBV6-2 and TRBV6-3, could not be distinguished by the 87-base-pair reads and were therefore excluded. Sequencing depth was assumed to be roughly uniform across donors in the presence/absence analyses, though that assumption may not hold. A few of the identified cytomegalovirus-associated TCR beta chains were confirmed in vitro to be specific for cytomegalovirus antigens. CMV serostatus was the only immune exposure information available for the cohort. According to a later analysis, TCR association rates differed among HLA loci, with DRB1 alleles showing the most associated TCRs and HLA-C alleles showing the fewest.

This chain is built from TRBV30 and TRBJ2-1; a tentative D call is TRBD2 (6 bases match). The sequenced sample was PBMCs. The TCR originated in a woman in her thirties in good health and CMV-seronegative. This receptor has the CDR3 CAWSGGTQQFF. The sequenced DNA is TGTGCCTGGTCCGGCGGGACTCAGCAGTTCTTC.